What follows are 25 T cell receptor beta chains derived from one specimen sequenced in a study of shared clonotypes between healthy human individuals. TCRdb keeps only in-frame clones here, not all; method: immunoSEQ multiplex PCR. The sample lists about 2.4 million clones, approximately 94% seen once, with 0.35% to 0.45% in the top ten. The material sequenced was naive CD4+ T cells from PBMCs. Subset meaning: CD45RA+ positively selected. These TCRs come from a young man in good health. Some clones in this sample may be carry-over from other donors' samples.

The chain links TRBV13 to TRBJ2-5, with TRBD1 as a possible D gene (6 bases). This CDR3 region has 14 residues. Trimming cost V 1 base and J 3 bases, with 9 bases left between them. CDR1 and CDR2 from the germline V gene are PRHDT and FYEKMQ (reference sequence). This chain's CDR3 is CASSLARTEETQYF. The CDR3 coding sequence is TGTGCCAGCAGCTTAGCCCGGACAGAAGAGACCCAGTACTTC. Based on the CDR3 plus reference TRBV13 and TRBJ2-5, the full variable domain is AAGVIQSPRHLIKEKRETATLKCYPIPRHDTVYWYQQGPGQDPQFLISFYEKMQSDKGSIPDRFSAQQFSDYHSELNMSSLELGDSALYFCASSLARTEETQYFGPGTRLLVL.

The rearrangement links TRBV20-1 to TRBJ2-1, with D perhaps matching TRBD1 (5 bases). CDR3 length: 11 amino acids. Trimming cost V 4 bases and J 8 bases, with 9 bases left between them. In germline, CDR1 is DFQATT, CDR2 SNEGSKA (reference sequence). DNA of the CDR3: TGCAGTGCTACAGGGATGGATGAGCAGTTCTTC. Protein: CSATGMDEQFF.

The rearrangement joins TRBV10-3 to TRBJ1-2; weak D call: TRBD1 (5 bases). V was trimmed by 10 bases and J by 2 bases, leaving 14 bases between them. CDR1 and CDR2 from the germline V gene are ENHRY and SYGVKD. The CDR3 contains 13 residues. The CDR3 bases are TGTGCCAGGTCCCCAGGGATCAACTATGGCTACACCTTC. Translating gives CARSPGINYGYTF.

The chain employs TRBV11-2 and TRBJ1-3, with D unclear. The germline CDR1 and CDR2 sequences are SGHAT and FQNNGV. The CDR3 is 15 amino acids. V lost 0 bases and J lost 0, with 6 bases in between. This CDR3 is CASSLEVPSGNTIYF. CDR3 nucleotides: TGTGCCAGCAGCTTAGAGGTACCCTCTGGAAACACCATATATTTT. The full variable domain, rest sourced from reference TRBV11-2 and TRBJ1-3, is EAGVAQSPRYKIIEKRQSVAFWCNPISGHATLYWYQQILGQGPKLLIQFQNNGVVDDSQLPKDRFSAERLKGVDSTLKIQPAKLEDSAVYLCASSLEVPSGNTIYFGEGSWLTVV.

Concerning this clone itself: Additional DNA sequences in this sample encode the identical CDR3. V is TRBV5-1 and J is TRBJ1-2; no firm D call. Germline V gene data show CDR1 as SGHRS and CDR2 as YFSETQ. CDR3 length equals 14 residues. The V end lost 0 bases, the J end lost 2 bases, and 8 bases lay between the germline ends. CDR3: CASSLESGNYGYTF. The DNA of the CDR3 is TGCGCCAGCAGCTTGGAATCGGGAAACTATGGCTACACCTTC.

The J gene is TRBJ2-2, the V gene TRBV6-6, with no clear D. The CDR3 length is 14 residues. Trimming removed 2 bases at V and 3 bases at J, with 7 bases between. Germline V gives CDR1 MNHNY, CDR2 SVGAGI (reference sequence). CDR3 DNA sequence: TGTGCCAGCAGTTACCTTCCGGACACCGGGGAGCTGTTTTTT. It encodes CASSYLPDTGELFF.

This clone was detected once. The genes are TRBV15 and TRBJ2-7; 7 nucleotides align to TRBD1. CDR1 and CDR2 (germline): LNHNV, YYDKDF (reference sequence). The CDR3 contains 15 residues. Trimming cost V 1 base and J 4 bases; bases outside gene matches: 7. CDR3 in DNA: TGTGCCACCAGCAGAGGGGACAGCAAGAATTACGAGCAGTACTTC. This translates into CATSRGDSKNYEQYF.

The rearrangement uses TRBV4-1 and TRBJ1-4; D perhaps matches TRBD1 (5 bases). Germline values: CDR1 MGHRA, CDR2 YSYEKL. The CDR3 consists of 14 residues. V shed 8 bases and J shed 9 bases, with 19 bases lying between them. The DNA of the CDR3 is TGCGCCAGCGCGGGGCACGAGCGAGGGAAAAAACTGTTTTTT. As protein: CASAGHERGKKLFF.

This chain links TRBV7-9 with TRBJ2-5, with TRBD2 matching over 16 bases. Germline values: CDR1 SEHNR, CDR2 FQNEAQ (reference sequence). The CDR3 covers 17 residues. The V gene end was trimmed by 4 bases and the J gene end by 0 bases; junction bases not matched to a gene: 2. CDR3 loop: CASSSGLAGGYQETQYF. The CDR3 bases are TGTGCCAGCAGCTCGGGACTAGCGGGAGGGTACCAAGAGACCCAGTACTTC.

In DNA, the CDR3 is TGTGCCAGCAGCCGCTCGGGGAACACTGAAGCTTTCTTT. The encoded protein is CASSRSGNTEAFF. This rearrangement joins TRBV7-8 to TRBJ1-1; D is unresolved. Per germline, CDR1 SGHVS and CDR2 FQNEAQ. Trimming left V 5 bases short and J 1 base short, with 8 bases between. The CDR3 extends over 13 amino acids.

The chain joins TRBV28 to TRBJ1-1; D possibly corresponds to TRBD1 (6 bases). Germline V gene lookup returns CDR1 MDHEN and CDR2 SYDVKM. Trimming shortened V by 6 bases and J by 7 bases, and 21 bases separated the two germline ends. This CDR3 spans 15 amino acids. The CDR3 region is CASSFMARGRVEAFF. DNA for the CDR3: TGTGCCAGCAGCTTTATGGCGCGGGGGCGGGTTGAAGCTTTCTTT.

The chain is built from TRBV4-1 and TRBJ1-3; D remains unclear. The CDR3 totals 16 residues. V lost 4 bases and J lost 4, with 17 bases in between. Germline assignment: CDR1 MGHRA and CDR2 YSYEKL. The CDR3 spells CASSRSRQIPGNTIYF. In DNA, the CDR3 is TGCGCCAGCAGCCGATCCCGACAAATTCCCGGAAACACCATATATTTT.

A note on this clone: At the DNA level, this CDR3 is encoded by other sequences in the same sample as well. The CDR3 DNA sequence: TGCGCCAGCAGCCAACCCCGGACAGAAAGCTCCTACAATGAGCAGTTCTTC. Translation: CASSQPRTESSYNEQFF. The V and J genes are TRBV4-1 and TRBJ2-1, with TRBD1 as a possible D gene (6 bases). V was cut by 2 bases and J by 0 bases, with 14 bases left in between. This CDR3 is 17 amino acids long. CDR1 MGHRA and CDR2 YSYEKL come from the germline V gene.

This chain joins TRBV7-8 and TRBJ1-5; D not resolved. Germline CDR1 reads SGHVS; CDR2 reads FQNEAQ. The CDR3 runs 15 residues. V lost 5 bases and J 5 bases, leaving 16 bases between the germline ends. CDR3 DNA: TGTGCCAGCAGCCCGTTGGCCGGGTCGTATCAGCCCCAGCATTTT. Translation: CASSPLAGSYQPQHF.

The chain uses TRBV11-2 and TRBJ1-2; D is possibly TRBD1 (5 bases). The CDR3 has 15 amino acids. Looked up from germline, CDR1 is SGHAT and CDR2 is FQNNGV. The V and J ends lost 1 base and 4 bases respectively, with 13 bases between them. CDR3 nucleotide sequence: TGTGCCAGCAGCTTAGGAGGGGATCCTGGCTATGGCTACACCTTC. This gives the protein CASSLGGDPGYGYTF.

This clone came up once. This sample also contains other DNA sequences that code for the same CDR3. CDR3 protein: CASSLPSGSTDTQYF. CDR3 in DNA: TGTGCCAGCAGCCTCCCTAGCGGGAGCACAGATACGCAGTATTTT. The V call is TRBV4-2, the J call TRBJ2-3; 8 bases match TRBD2. There are 15 residues in the CDR3. Germline V gives CDR1 LGHNA, CDR2 YNFKEQ. V dropped 4 bases and J dropped 0; count of bases not matched to a gene: 3.

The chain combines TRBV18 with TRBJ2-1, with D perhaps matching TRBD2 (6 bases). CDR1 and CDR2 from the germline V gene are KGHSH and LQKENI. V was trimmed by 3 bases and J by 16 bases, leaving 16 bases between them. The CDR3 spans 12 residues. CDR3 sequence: CASSPDRDSTFF. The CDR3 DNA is TGTGCCAGCTCACCTGACCGGGACTCAACCTTCTTC.

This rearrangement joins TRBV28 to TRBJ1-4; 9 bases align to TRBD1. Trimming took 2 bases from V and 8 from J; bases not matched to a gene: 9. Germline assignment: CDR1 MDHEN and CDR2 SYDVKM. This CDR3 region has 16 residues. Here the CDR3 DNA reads TGTGCCAGCAGTTTAATCTCCGGGACAGGGTTGGAAAAACTGTTTTTT. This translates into CASSLISGTGLEKLFF.

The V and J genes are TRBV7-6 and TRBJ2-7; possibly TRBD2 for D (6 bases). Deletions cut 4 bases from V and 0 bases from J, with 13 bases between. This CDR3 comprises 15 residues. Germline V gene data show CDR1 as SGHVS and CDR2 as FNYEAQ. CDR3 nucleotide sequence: TGTGCCAGCAGCTCCCGGGACTCTCGCTCCTACGAGCAGTACTTC. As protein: CASSSRDSRSYEQYF.

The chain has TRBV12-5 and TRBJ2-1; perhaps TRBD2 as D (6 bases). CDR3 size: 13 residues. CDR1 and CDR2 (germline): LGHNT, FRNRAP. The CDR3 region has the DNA TGTGCCCAGGCGGGGAGCTCCTACAATGAGCAGTTCTTC. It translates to CAQAGSSYNEQFF.

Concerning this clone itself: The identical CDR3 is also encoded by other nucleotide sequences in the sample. The CDR3 loop is CASSPGTGDNQPQHF. The CDR3 DNA follows: TGTGCCAGCAGCCCTGGGACAGGAGATAATCAGCCCCAGCATTTT. The chain carries TRBV28 and TRBJ1-5, with 8 bases matching TRBD1. With V trimmed by 6 bases and J by 4 bases, 8 bases remained unmatched. Per the germline V gene, CDR1 is MDHEN and CDR2 is SYDVKM. The CDR3 is 15 amino acids.

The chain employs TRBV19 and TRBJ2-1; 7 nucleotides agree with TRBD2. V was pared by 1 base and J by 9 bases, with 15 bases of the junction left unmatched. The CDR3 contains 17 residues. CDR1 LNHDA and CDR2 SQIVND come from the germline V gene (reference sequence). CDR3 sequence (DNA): TGTGCCAGTAGTATAGCCCTACTAGCGTCATTTTCCGGTGAGCAGTTCTTC. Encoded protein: CASSIALLASFSGEQFF. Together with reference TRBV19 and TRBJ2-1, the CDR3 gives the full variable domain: DGGITQSPKYLFRKEGQNVTLSCEQNLNHDAMYWYRQDPGQGLRLIYYSQIVNDFQKGDIAEGYSVSREKKESFPLTVTSAQKNPTAFYLCASSIALLASFSGEQFFGPGTRLTVL.

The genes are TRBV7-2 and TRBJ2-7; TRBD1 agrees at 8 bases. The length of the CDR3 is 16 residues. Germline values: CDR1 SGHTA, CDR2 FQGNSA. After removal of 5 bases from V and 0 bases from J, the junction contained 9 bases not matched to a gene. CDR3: CASSPGGGTGSYEQYF. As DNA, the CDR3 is TGTGCCAGCAGCCCCGGTGGGGGGACAGGCTCCTACGAGCAGTACTTC.

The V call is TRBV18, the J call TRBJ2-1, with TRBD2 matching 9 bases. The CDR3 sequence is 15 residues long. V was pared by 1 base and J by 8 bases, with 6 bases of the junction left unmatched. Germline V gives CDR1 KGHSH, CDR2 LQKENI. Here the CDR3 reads CASSPRAGGLDEQFF. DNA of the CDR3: TGTGCCAGCTCACCACGAGCGGGAGGTTTGGATGAGCAGTTCTTC.

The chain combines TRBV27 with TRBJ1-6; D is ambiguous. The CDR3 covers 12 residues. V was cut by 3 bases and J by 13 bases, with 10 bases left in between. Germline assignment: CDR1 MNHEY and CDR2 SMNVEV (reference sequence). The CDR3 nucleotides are TGTGCCAGCAGTTTCTCGGGTGTTCCCCTCCACTTT. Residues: CASSFSGVPLHF.